This T cell receptor (beta chain) was observed in a study of pediatric ulcerative colitis. Method: immunoSEQ multiplex PCR; TCRdb's copy keeps in-frame clones and lacks some. The data show about 37,000 clones, with 60% to 75% seen just once and 7.5% to 9% held by the top ten. The germline gives CDR1 SGHKS, CDR2 YYEKEE (reference sequence). V lost 4 bases and J lost 4; bases outside the gene matches: 4. The CDR3 has 14 residues. The rectum was sampled with one to two pinch biopsies at colonoscopy. This chain joins TRBV5-5 and TRBJ2-7, with 11 bases matching TRBD1. The clonotype originates from a boy younger than 18 with severe ulcerative colitis. Sample: gut tissue. This CDR3 is CASSRGQGAYEQYF. The CDR3 nucleotides are TGTGCCAGCAGCCGTGGACAGGGGGCTTACGAGCAGTACTTC.